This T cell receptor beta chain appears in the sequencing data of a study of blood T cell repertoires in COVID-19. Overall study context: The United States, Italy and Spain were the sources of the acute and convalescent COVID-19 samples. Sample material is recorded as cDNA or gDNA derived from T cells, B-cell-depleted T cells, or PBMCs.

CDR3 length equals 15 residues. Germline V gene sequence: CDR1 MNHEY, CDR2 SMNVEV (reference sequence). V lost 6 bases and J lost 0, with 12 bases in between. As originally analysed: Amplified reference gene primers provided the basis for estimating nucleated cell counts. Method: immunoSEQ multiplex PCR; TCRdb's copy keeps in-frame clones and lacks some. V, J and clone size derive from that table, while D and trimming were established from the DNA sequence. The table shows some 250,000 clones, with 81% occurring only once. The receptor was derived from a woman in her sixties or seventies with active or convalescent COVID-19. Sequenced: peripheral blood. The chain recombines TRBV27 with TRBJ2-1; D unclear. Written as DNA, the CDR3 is TGTGCCAGCAGGCTCACATTTTCCTCCTACAATGAGCAGTTCTTC. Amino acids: CASRLTFSSYNEQFF.